A single T cell receptor beta chain is shown here with its context. This clonotype was recorded many times. Its antigen remains undetermined. Per-base qualities were not stored, and no clone one base away is much larger. Counted from cysteine to phenylalanine, this CDR3 has 14 amino acids. The read is trimmed to its CDR3 DNA, 42 bases read in frame from base 1. V loses 4 bases, J loses 0 bases, and the germline ends lie 10 bases apart. CDR1 and CDR2 (SGHRS, YFSETQ) derive from the germline V gene. The sample is drawn from a study of T-cell reconstitution after alpha-beta-depleted transplantation in children (dated by TCRdb to 2016 to 2017). For the study in its entirety: T-cell immune reconstitution after TCRalphabeta/CD19-depleted allogeneic hematopoietic cell transplantation in children was quantitatively tracked in the study by means of TCR repertoire profiling.

The library was produced with PCR. Sequenced on an Illumina HiSeq 2500. TCR library preparation used molecular barcoding, with unique molecular identifiers applied to normalize quantification of the TCRbeta repertoire. The public sequencing data were trimmed at Q25 with fastp and processed into clonotypes with MiXCR by TCRdb, which kept only in-frame beta chains. Merged by CDR3 protein, the rows form single entries marked with the most common genes and DNA. This sample holds approximately 250,000 distinct CDR3 sequences; around 9.7% were observed only once. Together, the top ten hold approximately 5.4% of the sample.

Here the sequenced sample was PBMCs from the stem cell graft donor, taken from the stem cell graft. The TCR originated in a human donor who donated a stem cell graft to a child with SCID. The chain is encoded by TRBV5-1 joined to TRBJ1-1; TRBD1 is a weak D gene call, 5 bases matching. The DNA sequence is given as TGCGCCAGCAGCCCGACAGCATTGAACACTGAAGCTTTCTTT. This codes for CASSPTALNTEAFF.